This record covers a single T cell receptor (beta chain). These data come from a study of blood T cell repertoires in COVID-19. Study details: Acute and convalescent COVID-19 specimens originated in the United States, Italy and Spain. PBMCs, B-cell-depleted T cells, or T cells were the source of the cDNA or gDNA that made up the material.

The CDR3 sequence is 14 residues long. The germline V gene has CDR1 MGHRA and CDR2 YSYEKL. The V segment lost 5 bases and the J segment 5 bases; nucleotides outside the gene matches: 7. Under the authors' procedure: Nucleated cell counts were estimated from reference gene primer amplification. Generated by immunoSEQ multiplex PCR, the TCRdb table keeps only in-frame clones and is missing some. The V and J calls and clone size were taken over from that table, and D and trimming were inferred from the DNA. Of about 130,000 clones listed, around 76% were seen once; the top ten hold over 4.5%. Sequenced input: peripheral blood. The TCR sequence derives from a man in his fifties or sixties with acute or convalescent COVID-19. The rearrangement uses TRBV4-1 and TRBJ2-5; TRBD2 aligns across 8 bases. The DNA for the CDR3 is TGCGCCAGCAGCGGAGCGGGAGCGGGTGAGACCCAGTACTTC. It encodes CASSGAGAGETQYF.